This TCR beta chain appears in the sequencing data of a study of OX40 agonist ivuxolimab in advanced cancers. Study background: All patients had ivuxolimab intravenously every 2 weeks at 0.01 to 10 mg/kg. Averaging roughly 60 years in age, with a range of roughly 23 to 80, the cohort was approximately 83% male.

Study-level findings and limits: Both blood CD4+ and CD8+ T cells showed clonal growth by week 6 at 0.1 to 3.0 mg/kg. Specificity for antigen went undetermined in the expanded peripheral T cells.

Assay: immunoSEQ multiplex PCR; the TCRdb copy retains only in-frame clones and omits some. The sample consists of about 45,000 clones, around 80% of them appearing once. Germline V gene lookup returns CDR1 KGHSH and CDR2 LQKENI. The CDR3 has 15 amino acids. V lost 0 bases and J lost 0, with 8 bases in between. With respect to this clone: Its cognate antigen is unknown.

This TCR was sampled from an adult with an advanced solid tumor such as melanoma, head and neck, liver or kidney cancer. The V gene is TRBV18, the J gene TRBJ1-2; no reliable D call. This sample comprised CD4+ or CD8+ T cells sorted from blood, obtained in a trial of the OX40 agonist ivuxolimab. The CDR3 reads CASSPPTQPNYGYTF. The CDR3 DNA sequence: TGTGCCAGCTCACCACCCACACAGCCTAACTATGGCTACACCTTC. The full variable domain, completed using reference TRBV18 and TRBJ1-2, is NAGVMQNPRHLVRRRGQEARLRCSPMKGHSHVYWYRQLPEEGLKFMVYLQKENIIDESGMPKERFSAEFPKEGPSILRIQQVVRGDSAAYFCASSPPTQPNYGYTFGSGTRLTVV.